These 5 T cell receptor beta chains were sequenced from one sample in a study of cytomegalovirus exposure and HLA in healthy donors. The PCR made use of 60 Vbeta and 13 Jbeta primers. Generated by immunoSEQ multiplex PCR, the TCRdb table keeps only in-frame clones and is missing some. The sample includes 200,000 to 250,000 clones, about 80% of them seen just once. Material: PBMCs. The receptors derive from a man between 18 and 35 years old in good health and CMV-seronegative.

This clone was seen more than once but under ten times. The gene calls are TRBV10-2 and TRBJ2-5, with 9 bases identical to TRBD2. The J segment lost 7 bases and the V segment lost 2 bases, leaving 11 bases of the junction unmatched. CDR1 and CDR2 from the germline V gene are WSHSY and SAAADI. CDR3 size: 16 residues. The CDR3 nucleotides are TGCGCCAGCAGTGAGACATTAGCGGGGGTCGGGGGGACCCAGTACTTC. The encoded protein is CASSETLAGVGGTQYF.

The chain's CDR3 is CASSPQGNYGYTF. The DNA of the CDR3 is TGTGCCAGCAGCCCACAGGGGAACTATGGCTACACCTTC. The chain employs TRBV6-5 and TRBJ1-2; 7 nucleotides agree with TRBD1. CDR1 is MNHEY and CDR2 is SVGAGI in the germline V gene. V lost 6 bases and J lost 2; bases outside the gene matches: 3. The CDR3 covers 13 residues.

CDR3 nucleotide sequence: TGTGCCAGTAGTATAAGCAAGAACACTGAAGCTTTCTTT. Translation gives CASSISKNTEAFF. The chain couples TRBV19 to TRBJ1-1, with D hard to call. CDR3 length equals 13 residues. CDR1 LNHDA and CDR2 SQIVND come from the germline V gene (reference sequence). Trimming cost V 2 bases and J 1 base, with 5 bases left between them.

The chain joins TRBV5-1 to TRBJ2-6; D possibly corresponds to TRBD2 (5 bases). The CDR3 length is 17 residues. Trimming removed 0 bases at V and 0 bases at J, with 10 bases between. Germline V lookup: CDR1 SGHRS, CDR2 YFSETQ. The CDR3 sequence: CASSLASTSSGANVLTF. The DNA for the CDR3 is TGCGCCAGCAGCTTGGCTAGCACGAGCTCTGGGGCCAACGTCCTGACTTTC.

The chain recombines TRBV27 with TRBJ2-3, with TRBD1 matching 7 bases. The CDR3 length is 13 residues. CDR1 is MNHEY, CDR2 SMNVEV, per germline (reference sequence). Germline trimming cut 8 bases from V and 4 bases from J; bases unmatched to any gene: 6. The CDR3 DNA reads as TGTGCCAGCTCGGACAGGCGTTCAGATACGCAGTATTTT. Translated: CASSDRRSDTQYF.